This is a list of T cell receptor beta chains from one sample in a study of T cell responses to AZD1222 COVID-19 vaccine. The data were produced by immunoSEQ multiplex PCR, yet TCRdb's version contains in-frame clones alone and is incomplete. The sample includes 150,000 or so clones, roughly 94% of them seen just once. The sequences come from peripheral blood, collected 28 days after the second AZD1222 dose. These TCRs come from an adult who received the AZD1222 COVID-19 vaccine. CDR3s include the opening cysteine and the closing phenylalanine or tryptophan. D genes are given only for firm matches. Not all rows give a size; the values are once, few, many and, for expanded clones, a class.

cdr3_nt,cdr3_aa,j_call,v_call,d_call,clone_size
TGCGCCAGCAGCCGGACTAGCGGGAGTTTAGGCACAGATACGCAGTATTTT,CASSRTSGSLGTDTQYF,TRBJ2-3,TRBV5-1,TRBD2,once
TGTGCCAGCAGTTTTGGTGGGAGCTCCTACAATGAGCAGTTCTTC,CASSFGGSSYNEQFF,TRBJ2-1,TRBV27,-,-
TGTGCCAGCAGTTCCCCCGGGACAGGGGTCTACGAGCAGTACTTC,CASSSPGTGVYEQYF,TRBJ2-7,TRBV6-5,TRBD1,-
TGTGCCAGCAGTGCGGGACACCAAGAGACCCAGTACTTC,CASSAGHQETQYF,TRBJ2-5,TRBV28,-,-
TGTGCCAGTAGTGCAAGACAGGGGGCGAACACTGAAGCTTTCTTT,CASSARQGANTEAFF,TRBJ1-1,TRBV19,TRBD1,-
TGTGCCAGCAGCCAGGGACTTCTCTCCTACGAGCAGTACTTC,CASSQGLLSYEQYF,TRBJ2-7,TRBV14,-,-
TGTGCCACCAGCAGAGGGCTCTCGGGGGACTATGGCTACACCTTC,CATSRGLSGDYGYTF,TRBJ1-2,TRBV15,-,-
TGTGCCAGCAGCTTAGGGCCTAACAGGGGGCTCCAAGAGACCCAGTACTTC,CASSLGPNRGLQETQYF,TRBJ2-5,TRBV7-6,TRBD1,-
TGTGCCAGTAGACCGACAGGGCCCGGGGAGCCCCAGCATTTT,CASRPTGPGEPQHF,TRBJ1-5,TRBV19,TRBD1,-
TGTGCCAGCAGCCAAGAACTAGCGGGACTCTACGAGCAGTACTTC,CASSQELAGLYEQYF,TRBJ2-7,TRBV3-1/TRBV3-2,TRBD2,-
TGCGCCAGCAGCTTATCCGGGACGGCTAACTATGGCTACACCTTC,CASSLSGTANYGYTF,TRBJ1-2,TRBV5-1,-,-
TGTGCCAGCAGTTCCCGGCCCGGGGCCAACGTCCTGACTTTC,CASSSRPGANVLTF,TRBJ2-6,TRBV28,-,-
TGTGCCAGCAGCGAGGATTCAGATACGCAGTATTTT,CASSEDSDTQYF,TRBJ2-3,TRBV7-2,-,-
TGTGCCAGCAGCCCCGGGGTGGGGAAATATAGCAATCAGCCCCAGCATTTT,CASSPGVGKYSNQPQHF,TRBJ1-5,TRBV7-6,-,-
TGTGCCAGCTCACCAGGACTAGCGGAGAAGACAGATACGCAGTATTTT,CASSPGLAEKTDTQYF,TRBJ2-3,TRBV18,TRBD2,-
TGTGCCAGCTCAAACTCCCGCCAAGAGACCCAGTACTTC,CASSNSRQETQYF,TRBJ2-5,TRBV18,-,-
TGTGCCAGCAGTATTAGTGAGCAGTTCTTC,CASSISEQFF,TRBJ2-1,TRBV2,-,once
TGTGCCAGCAGTCAGCCGGGACTTTCGGGTGATACGCAGTATTTT,CASSQPGLSGDTQYF,TRBJ2-3,TRBV28,-,-
TGTGCCAGCAGCCCTAGCGGGAGTTCGTACGAGCAGTACTTC,CASSPSGSSYEQYF,TRBJ2-7,TRBV7-2,TRBD2,-
TGTGCCAGCAGCCGGGACAGGGGAAGGAATAACGAGCAGTACTTC,CASSRDRGRNNEQYF,TRBJ2-7,TRBV6-2/TRBV6-3,TRBD1,once
TGTGCCACCAGTGACCCACGGGCAGGGAATGGCTACACCTTC,CATSDPRAGNGYTF,TRBJ1-2,TRBV24-1,-,-
TGTGCCAGCAGGCCACATACTCAAGAGACCCAGTACTTC,CASRPHTQETQYF,TRBJ2-5,TRBV5-4,-,-
TGTGCCAGCTCACCAAGGGTCAGGGAGGACACCGGGGAGCTGTTTTTT,CASSPRVREDTGELFF,TRBJ2-2,TRBV18,-,-
TGTGCCAGCAGCCCCGGGACTAGCGGGAGGGTGGTCTCCTACGAGCAGTACTTC,CASSPGTSGRVVSYEQYF,TRBJ2-7,TRBV7-4,TRBD2,once
TGCAGCGTTGAGGCCGACAGAGGGTCCGGGGAGCTGTTTTTT,CSVEADRGSGELFF,TRBJ2-2,TRBV29-1,-,-
TGTGCCTGGAGTGTAGAAGGAGATCAGCCCCAGCATTTT,CAWSVEGDQPQHF,TRBJ1-5,TRBV30,-,-
TGTGCCAGCGGCAGGGACTACGAGCAGTACTTC,CASGRDYEQYF,TRBJ2-7,TRBV28,-,-
TGTGCCAGCAGCTCATCGGCTGGGGGCAATCAGCCCCAGCATTTT,CASSSSAGGNQPQHF,TRBJ1-5,TRBV3-1/TRBV3-2,-,-
TGTGCCAGTAGCACCATTGGGGCCTACGAGCAGTACTTC,CASSTIGAYEQYF,TRBJ2-7,TRBV19,-,once
TGTGCCAGCAGCTTACAGGGGCTAGATACGCAGTATTTT,CASSLQGLDTQYF,TRBJ2-3,TRBV7-2,-,-
TGTGCCAGCAGTCTACGTAGTCAGCCCCAGCATTTT,CASSLRSQPQHF,TRBJ1-5,TRBV12-3/TRBV12-4,-,-
TGTGCCAGCAGCCCGCGAGCCCAGAACTATGGCTACACCTTC,CASSPRAQNYGYTF,TRBJ1-2,TRBV7-2,-,-
TGTGCCAGCAGTCCGGCCAGCTCTGGAAACACCATATATTTT,CASSPASSGNTIYF,TRBJ1-3,TRBV6-2/TRBV6-3,-,-
TGTGCCACCAGCAGAGATCGGGAGGAAAAACTGTTTTTT,CATSRDREEKLFF,TRBJ1-4,TRBV15,-,-
TGTGCCAGCAGCGACGATAACTACGAGCAGTACTTC,CASSDDNYEQYF,TRBJ2-7,TRBV7-9,-,-
TGTGCCAGCAGTTATTCCCCAGAGGGTACCTACGAGCAGTACTTC,CASSYSPEGTYEQYF,TRBJ2-7,TRBV6-2/TRBV6-3,-,-
TGTGCCAGCAGCTTTCTAGGAAGCTCTGGGGCCAACGTCCTGACTTTC,CASSFLGSSGANVLTF,TRBJ2-6,TRBV7-2,-,few
TGTGCCACCTACCTTAGCGGGGGTTACGAGCAGTACTTC,CATYLSGGYEQYF,TRBJ2-7,TRBV28,TRBD2,once
TGTGCCAGCAGCCAAGGGTCCTCGGGGGGCACAGATACGCAGTATTTT,CASSQGSSGGTDTQYF,TRBJ2-3,TRBV4-2,-,-
TGTGCCAGCAGTATCGGACAGGGTAGGGGGAATCAGCCCCAGCATTTT,CASSIGQGRGNQPQHF,TRBJ1-5,TRBV2,TRBD1,-
TGTGCCAGCAGTTTAAGGACTAGCAAGCAGTACTTC,CASSLRTSKQYF,TRBJ2-7,TRBV28,TRBD2,-
TGTGCCAGCAGTCAGGACCCTTATGGCTACACCTTC,CASSQDPYGYTF,TRBJ1-2,TRBV6-2/TRBV6-3,-,-
TGTGCCATCGGTATCGGGACAGCCTACGAGCAGTACTTC,CAIGIGTAYEQYF,TRBJ2-7,TRBV10-3,TRBD1,-
TGTGCCAGCACCCCCGGGACCGAGCCCTACAATGAGCAGTTCTTC,CASTPGTEPYNEQFF,TRBJ2-1,TRBV7-9,-,-